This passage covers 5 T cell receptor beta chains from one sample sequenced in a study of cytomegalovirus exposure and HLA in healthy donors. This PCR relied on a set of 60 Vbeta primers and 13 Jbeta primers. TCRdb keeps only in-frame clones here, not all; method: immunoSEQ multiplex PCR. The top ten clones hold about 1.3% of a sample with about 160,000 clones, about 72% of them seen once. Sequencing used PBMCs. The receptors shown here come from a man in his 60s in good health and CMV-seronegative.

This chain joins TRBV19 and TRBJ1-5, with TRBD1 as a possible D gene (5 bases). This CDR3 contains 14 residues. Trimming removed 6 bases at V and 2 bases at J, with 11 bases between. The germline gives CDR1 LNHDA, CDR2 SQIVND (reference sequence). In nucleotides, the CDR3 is TGTGCCAGTAGGCTCCAGGGTGGCAATCAGCCCCAGCATTTT. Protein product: CASRLQGGNQPQHF.

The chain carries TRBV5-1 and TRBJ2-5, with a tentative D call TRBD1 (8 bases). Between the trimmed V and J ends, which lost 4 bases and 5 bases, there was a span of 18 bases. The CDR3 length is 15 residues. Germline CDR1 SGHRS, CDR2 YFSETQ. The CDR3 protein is CASSPGQGSGETQYF. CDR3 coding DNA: TGCGCCAGCAGCCCAGGACAGGGTAGCGGGGAGACCCAGTACTTC. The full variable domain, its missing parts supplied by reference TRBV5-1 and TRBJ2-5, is KAGVTQTPRYLIKTRGQQVTLSCSPISGHRSVSWYQQTPGQGLQFLFEYFSETQRNKGNFPGRFSGRQFSNSRSEMNVSTLELGDSALYLCASSPGQGSGETQYFGPGTRLLVL.

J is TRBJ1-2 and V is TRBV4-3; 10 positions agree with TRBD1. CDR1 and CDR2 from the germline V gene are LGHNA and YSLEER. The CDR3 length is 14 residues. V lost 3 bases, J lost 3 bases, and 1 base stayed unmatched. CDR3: CASSQDRGYYGYTF. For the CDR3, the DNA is TGCGCCAGCAGCCAGGACAGGGGGTACTATGGCTACACCTTC.

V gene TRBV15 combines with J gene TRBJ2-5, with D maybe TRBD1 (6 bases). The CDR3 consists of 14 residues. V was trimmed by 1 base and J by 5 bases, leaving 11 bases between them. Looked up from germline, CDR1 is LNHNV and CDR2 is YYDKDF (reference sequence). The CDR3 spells CATSRGETGETQYF. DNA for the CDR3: TGTGCCACCAGCAGAGGGGAAACAGGGGAGACCCAGTACTTC.

The CDR3 DNA reads TGTGCCAGCAGCTTGTCTATAGATGTCGATACGCAGTATTTT. Protein sequence: CASSLSIDVDTQYF. This chain links TRBV5-4 with TRBJ2-3; D not resolved. The CDR3 spans 14 residues. Germline V CDR1 and CDR2: SGHNT, YYREEE (reference sequence). The V and J ends lost 1 base and 6 bases respectively, with 12 bases between them.